A single sample is the source of the 18 T cell receptor beta chains below, sequenced in a study of identical twins. TCRdb processed the 5' RACE reads anew with MiXCR; each CDR3 protein has one entry. Of about 470,000 distinct CDR3 sequences in the sample, 20% to 30% were seen once. This sample was shared with a second study, whose subject was T cells expressing NK-cell markers.

Sequencing was performed on CD4+ T cells sorted from blood. The receptors were gathered from a woman between 18 and 29 years old in good health.

V and J are TRBV4-3 and TRBJ2-5; 8 nucleotides align to TRBD2. CDR1 and CDR2 (germline): LGHNA, YSLEER. The trim removed 1 base at V and 5 bases at J, leaving 6 bases unmatched. The CDR3 totals 15 residues. CDR3 residues: CASSQVLSGTETQYF. The CDR3 bases are TGCGCCAGCAGCCAAGTCCTTAGCGGGACGGAGACCCAGTACTTC.

This chain joins TRBV4-3 and TRBJ2-7, with TRBD1 identical over 7 bases. The V and J ends lost 0 bases and 4 bases, in that order; junction bases with no gene match: 12. This CDR3 comprises 17 residues. Germline loops: CDR1 LGHNA, CDR2 YSLEER. The CDR3 reads CASSQDRTGRGWYEQYF. The CDR3 DNA sequence: TGCGCCAGCAGCCAAGATAGGACAGGCCGAGGCTGGTACGAGCAGTACTTC.

The rearrangement uses TRBV20-1 and TRBJ2-7; D gene unclear. V was cut by 6 bases and J by 0 bases, with 18 bases left in between. The CDR3 sequence is 15 residues long. Germline values: CDR1 DFQATT, CDR2 SNEGSKA (reference sequence). CDR3 in DNA: TGCAGTGCCAGCAAAAGGTCTGAGAGCTCCTACGAGCAGTACTTC. Its translation: CSASKRSESSYEQYF.

This clonotype was detected only a few times. The V call is TRBV10-3, the J call TRBJ2-7; 8 bases agree with TRBD1. This CDR3 is 13 amino acids long. With 6 bases clipped from V and 4 bases from J, the junction kept 5 bases outside the gene matches. Germline assignment: CDR1 ENHRY and CDR2 SYGVKD. In nucleotides, the CDR3 is TGTGCCATCAGAGGGACAGGCCTGTACGAGCAGTACTTC. This encodes CAIRGTGLYEQYF.

The table lists this clonotype with a few counts. The rearrangement uses TRBV19 and TRBJ1-1; no firm D call. This CDR3 is 15 amino acids long. V was pared by 4 bases and J by 6 bases, with 18 bases between. Germline CDR1 is LNHDA and CDR2 is SQIVND (reference sequence). The CDR3 DNA is TGTGCCAGTAGTACATCCCCGGACGTACGCGCTGAAGCTTTCTTT. Translated: CASSTSPDVRAEAFF.

The chain has TRBV5-1 and TRBJ2-7, with D hard to call. V lost 0 bases and J lost 7, with 14 bases in between. CDR3 size: 14 residues. From germline, CDR1 is SGHRS and CDR2 YFSETQ. This CDR3 is CASSLEPPAKEQYF. CDR3 sequence (DNA): TGCGCCAGCAGCTTGGAACCCCCGGCGAAGGAGCAGTACTTC.

The rearrangement joins TRBV29-1 to TRBJ1-1, with unresolved D. The CDR3 length is 9 residues. V was pared by 6 bases and J by 8 bases, with 7 bases between. Germline CDR1 and CDR2: SQVTM and ANQGSEA. The CDR3 DNA follows: TGCAGCGTCGGACGGGAAGCTTTCTTT. Protein product: CSVGREAFF.

The chain links TRBV5-1 to TRBJ2-1, with D perhaps matching TRBD1 or TRBD2 (6 bases each). Looked up from germline, CDR1 is SGHRS and CDR2 is YFSETQ. The CDR3 totals 15 residues. The V end was cut by 4 bases, the J end by 7 bases, with 18 bases between. In DNA form, the CDR3 reads TGCGCCAGCAGCGAGCGCCGGGGGCTGAGGAATGAGCAGTTCTTC. Translating gives CASSERRGLRNEQFF.

There are a few counts of this clonotype. The chain links TRBV12-3 or TRBV12-4 to TRBJ2-3, with D possibly TRBD1 on 6 matching bases. The CDR3 spans 13 residues. V lost 6 bases and J lost 5, with 12 bases in between. The CDR3 region is CASRPGQIDTQYF. In DNA, the CDR3 is TGTGCCAGCAGGCCCGGACAGATAGATACGCAGTATTTT.

The table lists this clonotype with a few counts. The CDR3, as DNA: TGTGCCAGCAGCTTAGCGGACAGGCGAGGCTACACCTTC. Protein: CASSLADRRGYTF. The chain couples TRBV7-2 to TRBJ1-2; 7 bases map to TRBD1. Germline assignment: CDR1 SGHTA and CDR2 FQGNSA. The junction had 3 bases not matched to a gene; V was cut back by 0 bases and J by 8 bases. The CDR3 spans 13 residues.

This chain links TRBV12-3 or TRBV12-4 with TRBJ2-1, with 13 bases aligning to TRBD2. The CDR3 has 14 amino acids. J gave up 9 bases and V 5 bases, and 4 bases lay outside the gene matches. The CDR3 here is CASSKLAGGPEQFF. CDR3 nucleotide sequence: TGTGCCAGCAGTAAACTAGCGGGGGGGCCTGAGCAGTTCTTC.

This chain links TRBV30 with TRBJ2-1, with TRBD2 matching 9 bases. The germline gives CDR1 GTSNPN, CDR2 SVGIG (reference sequence). J lost 7 bases, V lost 2 bases, and 6 bases had no gene match. The CDR3 has 14 residues. For the CDR3, the DNA is TGTGCCTGGAGTAAAGCGGGAGGACGGAATGAGCAGTTCTTC. It translates to CAWSKAGGRNEQFF.

V is TRBV20-1 and J is TRBJ2-3, with TRBD2 identical over 8 bases. The CDR3 is 14 amino acids. V lost 3 bases, J lost 7 bases, and 9 bases stayed unmatched. CDR1 DFQATT and CDR2 SNEGSKA come from the germline V gene (reference sequence). CDR3 sequence (DNA): TGCAGTGCTAGTGGTAGCGGGATTTCTTATACGCAGTATTTT. Encoded protein: CSASGSGISYTQYF.

The rearrangement links TRBV20-1 to TRBJ2-5; the match to TRBD1 covers 7 bases. This CDR3 has 14 amino acids. CDR1 DFQATT and CDR2 SNEGSKA come from the germline V gene (reference sequence). J was trimmed by 5 bases and V by 0 bases; bases with no gene match: 6. This CDR3 reads CSARDPQGVETQYF. The CDR3, as DNA: TGCAGTGCTAGAGATCCCCAGGGGGTTGAGACCCAGTACTTC.

This clonotype was detected a few times. This rearrangement joins TRBV5-1 to TRBJ2-3, with D uncertain. In germline, CDR1 is SGHRS, CDR2 YFSETQ. V lost 1 base, J lost 0 bases, and 9 bases lay in between. This CDR3 is 15 amino acids long. The CDR3 sequence: CASSLQAVSTDTQYF. The CDR3 bases are TGCGCCAGCAGCTTGCAGGCGGTTAGCACAGATACGCAGTATTTT.

This chain uses TRBV6-5 with TRBJ2-1; 12 bases fit TRBD2. J gave up 6 bases and V 0 bases, and 3 bases lay outside the gene matches. This CDR3 has 16 amino acids. The germline CDR1 and CDR2 sequences are MNHEY and SVGAGI. The CDR3 DNA reads as TGTGCCAGCAGTTACTCCTCTAGCGGGAGGGGCAATGAGCAGTTCTTC. Protein sequence: CASSYSSSGRGNEQFF.

The rearrangement uses TRBV7-2 and TRBJ1-4, with D maybe TRBD1 (5 bases). Trimming stripped 3 bases from V and 8 bases from J, with 13 bases between. This CDR3 comprises 14 residues. Germline CDR1 is SGHTA and CDR2 is FQGNSA. In DNA form, the CDR3 reads TGTGCCAGCAGCTTCGAGTACAGGAACGAAAAACTGTTTTTT. Protein: CASSFEYRNEKLFF.

This clonotype was detected once. The genes are TRBV9 and TRBJ2-7; no definite D call. Germline CDR1 and CDR2: SGDLS and YYNGEE. The CDR3 totals 15 residues. Trimming took off 0 bases at V and 1 base at J, with 11 bases between the two ends. DNA of the CDR3: TGTGCCAGCAGCGTAGCCGGAGACGTTTCCTACGAGCAGTACTTC. Translated: CASSVAGDVSYEQYF. Together with reference TRBV9 and TRBJ2-7, the CDR3 gives the full variable domain: DSGVTQTPKHLITATGQRVTLRCSPRSGDLSVYWYQQSLDQGLQFLIQYYNGEERAKGNILERFSAQQFPDLHSELNLSSLELGDSALYFCASSVAGDVSYEQYFGPGTRLTVT.